Each of the 32 T cell receptor beta chains below was sequenced from the same sample in a study of human T cells and chemical hapten exposure. MiXCR, applied by TCRdb to the RACE reads, yields one record per CDR3 protein. This table has 75,000 to 90,000 distinct CDR3 sequences, 9.5% to 14% appearing once. Regarding time point: patch test 3, about 24 weeks after DPC sensitization. The treatment: therapeutic diphenylcyclopropenone sensitization with weekly scalp DPC. The specimen was whole blood, collected in connection with sensitization to the hapten diphenylcyclopropenone (DPC). Source of these receptors: a woman between 45 and 60 years old with alopecia areata. Some clones in this sample may be carry-over from other donors' samples.

Concerning this clonotype: At one boundary the junction diverges from the germline segment, which might be a read error. The V gene is TRBV29-1, the J gene TRBJ2-1, with D possibly being TRBD1 or TRBD2 (5 bases each). The CDR3 covers 12 residues. Per germline, CDR1 SQVTM and CDR2 ANQGSEA. The DNA for the CDR3 is TGCAGCGTTCGTCTAGTCTTGGGGGAGCGGTTCTTC. Protein sequence: CSVRLVLGERFF.

This clonotype was counted at least ten times. The gene calls are TRBV5-5 and TRBJ1-1, with unresolved D. Trimming took off 1 base at V and 1 base at J, with 8 bases between the two ends. Germline V gene lookup returns CDR1 SGHKS and CDR2 YYEKEE (reference sequence). The CDR3 is 14 residues long. DNA of the CDR3: TGTGCCAGCAGCTTGAGGCCACCGAACACTGAAGCTTTCTTT. Amino acids: CASSLRPPNTEAFF.

This clonotype has only a few counts. The CDR3 DNA reads TGTGCCAGCAGTTTGGGACCGGGAGGGCTTTACGAGCAGTACTTC. It is translated as CASSLGPGGLYEQYF. The genes are TRBV27 and TRBJ2-7; 8 bases agree with TRBD2. This CDR3 has 15 amino acids. Trimming took 3 bases from V and 4 from J; bases not matched to a gene: 8. From germline, CDR1 is MNHEY and CDR2 SMNVEV (reference sequence).

Worth noting for this clonotype: A read error is possible here, since a much larger clone lies one base away. The chain uses TRBV19 and TRBJ1-2; TRBD1 matches 7 bases. The CDR3 is 14 residues long. The germline gives CDR1 LNHDA, CDR2 SQIVND (reference sequence). The CDR3 loop is CASSIQGDYYGYAF. CDR3 DNA: TGTGCCAGTAGTATTCAGGGGGATTACTATGGCTACGCCTTC.

This clonotype was detected ten times or more. V is TRBV18 and J is TRBJ1-1, with 7 bases that match TRBD1. V lost 2 bases, J lost 8 bases, and 8 bases stayed unmatched. CDR1 KGHSH and CDR2 LQKENI come from the germline V gene. The CDR3 spans 14 residues. CDR3 bases: TGTGCCAGCTCACCAAAACAAGGGGGCTCAGAAGCTTTCTTT. Translating gives CASSPKQGGSEAFF.

This clonotype was observed a few times. The chain carries TRBV2 and TRBJ2-1; D unresolved. CDR3 length: 13 amino acids. CDR1 and CDR2 (germline): SNHLY, FYNNEI. The ends were cut back, 1 base at V and 12 bases at J, with 13 bases in the middle. In nucleotides, the CDR3 is TGTGCCAGCAGTGAAGATCAGGCTTATGGGCAGTTCTTC. It yields the protein CASSEDQAYGQFF.

This clonotype showed up many times. The J gene is TRBJ2-2, the V gene TRBV20-1; 11 bases fit TRBD2. Germline CDR1 reads DFQATT; CDR2 reads SNEGSKA (reference sequence). The CDR3 covers 17 residues. The trim removed 2 bases at V and 5 bases at J, leaving 10 bases unmatched. CDR3 nucleotides: TGCAGTGCTAGAAGGTCTAGCGGGAGGCCGGATACCGGGGAGCTGTTTTTT. It translates to CSARRSSGRPDTGELFF.

This clonotype was found many times. This chain joins TRBV7-8 and TRBJ2-6; D is unresolved. The CDR3 spans 15 residues. V was shortened by 2 bases and J by 0 bases, with 5 bases between the two germline ends. Germline assignment: CDR1 SGHVS and CDR2 FQNEAQ. CDR3 residues: CASSLILSGANVLTF. The CDR3 DNA reads TGTGCCAGCAGCTTAATCCTCTCTGGGGCCAACGTCCTGACTTTC.

The chain combines TRBV25-1 with TRBJ2-3; 8 bases match TRBD1. Per the germline V gene, CDR1 is MGHDK and CDR2 is SYGVNS. With V trimmed by 4 bases and J by 0 bases, 3 bases remained unmatched. The CDR3 has 15 amino acids. CDR3 coding DNA: TGTGCCAGCAGTGTCCGGGACAGGAGCACAGATACGCAGTATTTT. As protein: CASSVRDRSTDTQYF.

This clonotype was found a few times. This sequence joins TRBV6-4 and TRBJ2-1; D is uncertain. V was clipped by 5 bases and J by 9 bases, with 17 bases between them. This CDR3 is 14 amino acids long. Looked up from germline, CDR1 is MRHNA and CDR2 is SNTAGT. CDR3: CASSPSPEYFEQFF. CDR3 nucleotide sequence: TGTGCCAGCAGTCCCTCACCGGAATACTTTGAGCAGTTCTTC.

This clonotype was seen many times. The genes are TRBV12-3 or TRBV12-4 and TRBJ1-5, with no clear D. Trimming took 2 bases from V and 4 from J, leaving 3 bases between them. The CDR3 totals 12 residues. In nucleotides, the CDR3 is TGTGCCAGCAGTTTAATAAATCAGCCCCAGCATTTT. Residues: CASSLINQPQHF.

This clonotype was seen a handful of times. V gene TRBV11-1 combines with J gene TRBJ2-5, with TRBD1 identical over 7 bases. Germline CDR1 and CDR2: SGHAT and FQDESV (reference sequence). The CDR3 runs 14 residues. V trimming: 5 bases; J trimming: 5 bases; junction bases outside the gene matches: 8. The CDR3 nucleotides read TGTGCCAGCAGCCCCGACAGGGATGAGGAGACCCAGTACTTC. Translation gives CASSPDRDEETQYF.

The table lists this clonotype with many counts. The gene calls are TRBV19 and TRBJ2-3, with D maybe TRBD1 (6 bases). Trimming took off 6 bases at V and 2 bases at J, with 12 bases between the two ends. The CDR3 totals 14 residues. Germline CDR1 is LNHDA and CDR2 is SQIVND (reference sequence). This CDR3 reads CASSRQVPTDTQYF. CDR3 bases: TGTGCCAGTAGCCGACAGGTCCCCACAGATACGCAGTATTTT.

There are a few counts of this clonotype. The V and J genes are TRBV7-8 and TRBJ2-2; 8 nucleotides match TRBD1. V lost 5 bases to trimming and J lost 2 bases; unmatched junction nucleotides: 4. This CDR3 has 15 residues. The germline CDR1 and CDR2 sequences are SGHVS and FQNEAQ. This CDR3 reads CASSRQGPNTGELFF. CDR3 nucleotides: TGTGCCAGCAGCCGACAGGGGCCAAACACCGGGGAGCTGTTTTTT.

This clonotype was detected ten times or more. V usage is TRBV6-4 and J usage is TRBJ1-1; D might be TRBD1 (6 bases). Trimming pared 3 bases from V and 0 bases from J, leaving 14 bases between. Germline CDR1 MRHNA, CDR2 SNTAGT. CDR3 length equals 16 residues. CDR3 amino acids: CASSEWGHPMNTEAFF. The DNA of the CDR3 is TGTGCCAGCAGTGAATGGGGGCACCCCATGAACACTGAAGCTTTCTTT.

This clonotype was found many times. The V call is TRBV29-1, the J call TRBJ2-1; the D is unclear. The V gene's germline CDR1 is SQVTM and CDR2 ANQGSEA. The V and J ends lost 7 bases and 2 bases respectively, with 9 bases between them. The CDR3 contains 12 residues. The DNA for the CDR3 is TGCAGCGCGACCCCGACCTACAATGAGCAGTTCTTC. Amino acid sequence: CSATPTYNEQFF.

In this sample, this clonotype turned up many times. The chain links TRBV7-2 to TRBJ1-3, with a tentative D call TRBD1 (6 bases). CDR1 is SGHTA and CDR2 is FQGNSA in the germline V gene. This CDR3 is 16 amino acids long. Trimming took off 4 bases at V and 4 bases at J, with 17 bases between the two ends. This chain's CDR3 is CASSYLGGGLGNTIYF. In DNA form, the CDR3 reads TGTGCCAGCAGCTACCTAGGCGGGGGCTTAGGAAACACCATATATTTT.

This clonotype was observed a handful of times. J is TRBJ2-1 and V is TRBV11-2; 10 positions agree with TRBD2. From germline, CDR1 is SGHAT and CDR2 FQNNGV. This CDR3 is built from 15 residues. The trim removed 3 bases at V and 7 bases at J, leaving 6 bases unmatched. CDR3 protein: CASSFSAGGVNEQFF. CDR3 DNA: TGTGCCAGCAGCTTTTCAGCGGGAGGGGTAAATGAGCAGTTCTTC. The full variable domain, rest sourced from reference TRBV11-2 and TRBJ2-1, is EAGVAQSPRYKIIEKRQSVAFWCNPISGHATLYWYQQILGQGPKLLIQFQNNGVVDDSQLPKDRFSAERLKGVDSTLKIQPAKLEDSAVYLCASSFSAGGVNEQFFGPGTRLTVL.

In this sample, this clonotype turned up once. This chain joins TRBV5-1 and TRBJ2-1; 7 bases agree with TRBD2. Trimming took 6 bases from V and 4 from J; bases not matched to a gene: 10. The CDR3 consists of 15 residues. CDR1 is SGHRS, CDR2 YFSETQ, per germline. The CDR3 reads CASTRGSGQYNEQFF. The CDR3, as DNA: TGCGCCAGCACCCGGGGTAGCGGGCAGTACAATGAGCAGTTCTTC.

This clonotype appeared a few times. The chain combines TRBV19 with TRBJ2-4; the D gene could be TRBD1 or TRBD2 (5 bases each). This CDR3 is 14 amino acids long. Trimming took 2 bases from V and 5 from J, leaving 10 bases between them. Per germline, CDR1 LNHDA and CDR2 SQIVND (reference sequence). The CDR3 DNA sequence: TGTGCCAGTAGTATACGGGGCCCACAAAACATTCAGTACTTC. Protein product: CASSIRGPQNIQYF.

The sample holds many counts of this clonotype. This chain uses TRBV20-1 with TRBJ2-7; D is undetermined. V gave up 6 bases and J gave up 2 bases, with 14 bases separating them. The CDR3 extends over 13 amino acids. Germline V gene lookup returns CDR1 DFQATT and CDR2 SNEGSKA (reference sequence). For the CDR3, the DNA is TGCAGTGCCCGCGGATTATTGGCCTACGAGCAGTACTTC. Amino acids: CSARGLLAYEQYF.

This clonotype was counted between two and nine times. The chain employs TRBV7-9 and TRBJ2-3; no reliable D call. CDR3 size: 14 residues. Germline V lookup: CDR1 SEHNR, CDR2 FQNEAQ (reference sequence). The germline V and J ends were trimmed by 3 bases and 0 bases, with 7 bases remaining between them. This CDR3 is CASSFSSSTDTQYF. CDR3 sequence (DNA): TGTGCCAGCAGCTTTTCTTCTAGCACAGATACGCAGTATTTT.

This clonotype has only a few counts. The J gene is TRBJ2-5, the V gene TRBV19; TRBD2 matches at 12 bases. CDR3 length equals 15 residues. The junction had 4 bases not matched to a gene; V was cut back by 3 bases and J by 5 bases. From germline, CDR1 is LNHDA and CDR2 SQIVND (reference sequence). The CDR3 is CASSIRTSGRETQYF. Here the CDR3 DNA reads TGTGCCAGTAGTATTCGCACTAGCGGGAGGGAGACCCAGTACTTC.

This chain uses TRBV7-9 with TRBJ1-6; D is unresolved. V lost 3 bases and J lost 4, with 7 bases in between. Germline CDR1 and CDR2: SEHNR and FQNEAQ (reference sequence). There are 14 residues in the CDR3. CDR3 sequence reads: CASSFDPYNSPLHF. Here the CDR3 DNA reads TGTGCCAGCAGCTTTGATCCTTATAATTCACCCCTCCACTTT.

There are many counts of this clonotype. Germline and junction disagree at one end, which may indicate a read error. V and J are TRBV29-1 and TRBJ2-1, with D hard to call. Per germline, CDR1 SQVTM and CDR2 ANQGSEA. The CDR3 has 8 amino acids. CDR3 DNA sequence: TGCAGCGTTGAAGGACGAGGCTTC. It yields the protein CSVEGRGF.

This clonotype was seen ten or more times. This sequence joins TRBV5-5 and TRBJ1-1; 7 nucleotides match TRBD1. V lost 0 bases and J lost 10; bases outside the gene matches: 6. The germline V gene has CDR1 SGHKS and CDR2 YYEKEE (reference sequence). This CDR3 has 13 amino acids. CDR3 amino acids: CASSLGGGGSAFF. CDR3 nucleotides: TGTGCCAGCAGCTTGGGAGGGGGCGGTTCAGCTTTCTTT.

This clonotype came up many times. The chain links TRBV20-1 to TRBJ1-3, with TRBD1 identical over 9 bases. Per germline, CDR1 DFQATT and CDR2 SNEGSKA (reference sequence). CDR3 length equals 15 residues. With V trimmed by 4 bases and J by 0 bases, 4 bases remained unmatched. Here the CDR3 DNA reads TGCAGTGCTAAAGGGACAGGGATCTCTGGAAACACCATATATTTT. This encodes CSAKGTGISGNTIYF.

At least ten counts were recorded for this clonotype. It is likely a read error, because the conserved phenylalanine at the end of the CDR3 is missing. The chain couples TRBV7-8 to TRBJ2-7; 14 bases fit TRBD2. CDR3 length equals 15 residues. After removal of 4 bases from V and 3 bases from J, the junction contained 2 bases not matched to a gene. Germline-derived CDR1 and CDR2 are SGHVS and FQNEAQ. CDR3 coding DNA: TGTGCCAGCAGCTACGGGACTAGCGGGAGCTACGAGCAGTACCTC. It specifies CASSYGTSGSYEQYL.

This clonotype was seen more than once but under ten times. The chain uses TRBV7-6 and TRBJ2-3; a weak D match, TRBD2 (5 bases). CDR1 and CDR2 (germline): SGHVS, FNYEAQ. V dropped 1 base and J dropped 2 bases, with 10 bases sitting between them. The CDR3 loop spans 15 amino acids. This CDR3 reads CASSLGVLATDTQYF. CDR3 bases: TGTGCCAGCAGCTTAGGGGTCCTAGCCACAGATACGCAGTATTTT.

This clonotype came up many times. The chain has TRBV5-1 and TRBJ2-5; D call uncertain. The CDR3 covers 13 residues. Germline CDR1 reads SGHRS; CDR2 reads YFSETQ. Trimming cost V 0 bases and J 2 bases, with 5 bases left between them. The CDR3 is CASSLAEQETQYF. The CDR3 coding sequence is TGCGCCAGCAGCTTGGCGGAACAAGAGACCCAGTACTTC.

There are many counts of this clonotype. The V and J genes are TRBV24-1 and TRBJ2-1; TRBD2 aligns across 14 bases. Per the germline V gene, CDR1 is KGHDR and CDR2 is SFDVKD. J lost 8 bases, V lost 4 bases, and 18 bases had no gene match. The CDR3 covers 20 residues. CDR3 sequence reads: CATSEADTTSGRATTDEQFF. Here the CDR3 DNA reads TGTGCCACCAGTGAGGCCGATACGACTAGCGGGAGGGCCACAACCGATGAGCAGTTCTTC.

Ten or more counts support this clonotype. This rearrangement joins TRBV7-6 to TRBJ1-2, with D uncertain. V lost 3 bases and J lost 2, with 13 bases in between. The length of the CDR3 is 15 residues. Germline V gives CDR1 SGHVS, CDR2 FNYEAQ. The CDR3 region has the DNA TGTGCCAGCAGCTTTTCTGGCGGACGGAACTATGGCTACACCTTC. Protein sequence: CASSFSGGRNYGYTF.